The 20 T cell receptor beta chains in this list originate from one sample, sequenced in a study of memory CD4+ T cells and cytomegalovirus serostatus. TCRdb keeps only in-frame clones here, not all; method: immunoSEQ multiplex PCR. This table has some 44,000 clones, approximately 84% appearing once. The sort gate was single viable CD3+CD4+CD8-CD45RO+ cells for memory CD4+ T cells. Sequenced material: memory CD4+ T cells from blood. Receptors originate from an adult in good health and CMV-seronegative.

This chain connects TRBV5-3 to TRBJ1-2; D gene uncertain. TRBV5-3 belongs to the ORF category, with a function that is uncertain. The V end was cut by 9 bases, the J end by 4 bases, with 13 bases between. There are 12 residues in the CDR3. Here the CDR3 reads CAIHREFYGYTF. The CDR3 bases are TGTGCCATTCACAGAGAATTCTATGGCTACACCTTC.

V and J are TRBV28 and TRBJ2-5; either TRBD1 or TRBD2 may supply D (6 bases each). The CDR3 length is 16 residues. V dropped 8 bases and J dropped 5 bases, with 24 bases sitting between them. CDR1 and CDR2 (germline): MDHEN, SYDVKM. The chain's CDR3 is CASSSDPGALRETQYF. In DNA, the CDR3 is TGTGCCAGCTCCTCGGATCCGGGGGCGCTCCGGGAGACCCAGTACTTC.

The rearrangement uses TRBV5-6 and TRBJ2-1, with TRBD1 identical over 10 bases. Germline-derived CDR1 and CDR2 are SGHDT and YYEEEE. The CDR3 spans 15 residues. The junction had 5 bases not matched to a gene; V was cut back by 3 bases and J by 5 bases. CDR3 protein: CASSWGQGTNNEQFF. In DNA, the CDR3 is TGTGCCAGCAGCTGGGGACAGGGGACCAACAATGAGCAGTTCTTC.

A few counts support this clone. The chain combines TRBV30 with TRBJ1-1; no clear D. V was shortened by 1 base and J by 3 bases, with 9 bases between the two germline ends. Per the germline V gene, CDR1 is GTSNPN and CDR2 is SVGIG (reference sequence). This CDR3 comprises 13 residues. CDR3 DNA sequence: TGTGCCTGGAGTGAGCGGGCGGACACTGAAGCTTTCTTT. This translates into CAWSERADTEAFF.

This chain joins TRBV2 and TRBJ2-7; tentatively, D is TRBD1 (6 bases). This CDR3 region has 13 residues. V lost 5 bases, J lost 3 bases, and 11 bases lay in between. Germline CDR1 SNHLY, CDR2 FYNNEI. CDR3 loop: CASSTQQGYEQYF. The CDR3 DNA sequence: TGTGCCAGCAGTACGCAACAGGGCTACGAGCAGTACTTC.

This rearrangement joins TRBV5-1 to TRBJ2-2; D gene unclear. The length of the CDR3 is 15 residues. The V and J ends lost 1 base and 8 bases respectively, with 15 bases between them. Germline CDR1 SGHRS, CDR2 YFSETQ. The CDR3 protein is CASSLISGSSGELFF. The CDR3 region has the DNA TGCGCCAGCAGCTTGATATCTGGCAGTTCGGGGGAGCTGTTTTTT.

The chain is built from TRBV7-9 and TRBJ1-1; D gene unclear. Per the germline V gene, CDR1 is SEHNR and CDR2 is FQNEAQ (reference sequence). The CDR3 contains 12 residues. V was pared by 5 bases and J by 7 bases, with 11 bases between. The CDR3 spells CASSTKSYEAFF. The CDR3 DNA follows: TGTGCCAGCAGCACAAAGAGCTATGAAGCTTTCTTT. Looking up the rest from reference TRBV7-9 and TRBJ1-1 gives the full variable domain: DTGVSQNPRHKITKRGQNVTFRCDPISEHNRLYWYRQTLGQGPEFLTYFQNEAQLEKSRLLSDRFSAERPKGSFSTLEIQRTEQGDSAMYLCASSTKSYEAFFGQGTRLTVV.

The gene calls are TRBV9 and TRBJ2-3; TRBD2 is a possible D gene (6 bases). The germline gives CDR1 SGDLS, CDR2 YYNGEE. This CDR3 spans 16 amino acids. Trimming pared 0 bases from V and 0 bases from J, leaving 11 bases between. The CDR3 DNA is TGTGCCAGCAGCGTAGGTCACGGGGGAAGCACAGATACGCAGTATTTT. Residues: CASSVGHGGSTDTQYF.

The J gene is TRBJ1-2, the V gene TRBV10-2; D not certain. Trimming took off 3 bases at V and 9 bases at J, with 14 bases between the two ends. This CDR3 has 13 amino acids. The germline V gene has CDR1 WSHSY and CDR2 SAAADI. CDR3 loop: CASSEAGVYRYTF. The CDR3 coding sequence is TGCGCCAGCAGTGAAGCGGGCGTATACCGCTACACCTTC.

The chain employs TRBV27 and TRBJ1-2; 8 bases fit TRBD1. Germline CDR1 and CDR2: MNHEY and SMNVEV (reference sequence). Trimming removed 3 bases from V and 7 bases from J; junction bases left unmatched: 16. The CDR3 loop spans 17 amino acids. The CDR3 coding sequence is TGTGCCAGCAGTTTTAAAGGACAGGGATTCTCCGTCCTTGGCTACACCTTC. The encoded protein is CASSFKGQGFSVLGYTF.

The rearrangement uses TRBV6-5 and TRBJ1-1; D might be TRBD1 (6 bases). Germline V CDR1 and CDR2: MNHEY, SVGAGI. This CDR3 spans 14 amino acids. V lost 5 bases, J lost 8 bases, and 18 bases lay in between. The CDR3 reads CASSPRQAQGEAFF. The DNA for the CDR3 is TGTGCCAGCAGTCCTAGACAGGCCCAGGGGGAAGCTTTCTTT.

This clone has just a few counts. The chain employs TRBV4-2 and TRBJ2-1, with D uncertain. The CDR3 totals 13 residues. Germline-derived CDR1 and CDR2 are LGHNA and YNFKEQ. The V end was cut by 0 bases, the J end by 9 bases, with 9 bases between. The CDR3 DNA reads as TGTGCCAGCAGCCAAGACTGGACCCGTGAGCAGTTCTTC. Translation gives CASSQDWTREQFF.

The chain combines TRBV6-1 with TRBJ1-6; D perhaps matches TRBD1 (5 bases). The CDR3 runs 13 residues. Germline lookup yields CDR1 MNHNS and CDR2 SASEGT. Trimming took off 6 bases at V and 7 bases at J, with 10 bases between the two ends. This CDR3 reads CASSITGNSPLHF. The CDR3 region has the DNA TGTGCCAGCAGCATTACAGGAAATTCACCCCTCCACTTT.

V is TRBV27 and J is TRBJ2-7, with TRBD1 matching 8 bases. The junction had 17 bases not matched to a gene; V was cut back by 5 bases and J by 2 bases. This CDR3 is built from 18 residues. Germline V gives CDR1 MNHEY, CDR2 SMNVEV (reference sequence). The chain's CDR3 is CASSPITPGQGSAYEQYF. The CDR3 nucleotides read TGTGCCAGCAGTCCTATAACCCCAGGACAGGGCAGCGCCTACGAGCAGTACTTC.

Concerning this clone itself: Other DNA sequences from this sample encode an identical CDR3 as well. This chain connects TRBV5-4 to TRBJ2-5; D unresolved. The CDR3 runs to 15 residues. V was cut by 4 bases and J by 5 bases, with 18 bases left in between. Germline lookup yields CDR1 SGHNT and CDR2 YYREEE (reference sequence). CDR3 sequence (DNA): TGTGCCAGCAGCCGGGTTCCGGGCCCCGGGGAGACCCAGTACTTC. This translates into CASSRVPGPGETQYF.

This clone was observed a single time. The chain uses TRBV6-6 and TRBJ2-1, with 8 positions matching TRBD1. V trimming: 2 bases; J trimming: 5 bases; junction bases outside the gene matches: 5. CDR3 length equals 15 residues. Germline assignment: CDR1 MNHNY and CDR2 SVGAGI (reference sequence). CDR3 sequence (DNA): TGTGCCAGCAGTTACGGACAGGGCAACCACAATGAGCAGTTCTTC. The encoded protein is CASSYGQGNHNEQFF.

The J gene is TRBJ2-7, the V gene TRBV7-8; D possibly uses TRBD1 or TRBD2 (6 bases each). V lost 5 bases, J lost 2 bases, and 16 bases lay in between. Per germline, CDR1 SGHVS and CDR2 FQNEAQ. CDR3 length equals 15 residues. The CDR3 nucleotides read TGTGCCAGCAGCCAAACACGGGGGCGCACCTACGAGCAGTACTTC. Amino acid sequence: CASSQTRGRTYEQYF.

The chain couples TRBV10-3 to TRBJ1-6; TRBD1 agrees at 8 bases. The CDR3 is 13 amino acids. The germline V gene encodes CDR1 ENHRY and CDR2 SYGVKD. V shed 10 bases and J 10 bases; nucleotides not matched to a gene: 9. The CDR3 loop is CASATGDRSPLHF. The CDR3 bases are TGTGCCAGCGCGACAGGGGATCGGTCACCCCTCCACTTT.

The chain uses TRBV15 and TRBJ1-1, with 7 bases matching TRBD1. Germline V gene lookup returns CDR1 LNHNV and CDR2 YYDKDF (reference sequence). The CDR3 sequence is 16 residues long. The V gene end was trimmed by 0 bases and the J gene end by 1 base; junction bases not matched to a gene: 5. CDR3 in DNA: TGTGCCACCAGCAGAGAACAGGGGCGATGGAACACTGAAGCTTTCTTT. Translated: CATSREQGRWNTEAFF. The full variable domain, its missing parts supplied by reference TRBV15 and TRBJ1-1, is DAMVIQNPRYQVTQFGKPVTLSCSQTLNHNVMYWYQQKSSQAPKLLFHYYDKDFNNEADTPDNFQSRRPNTSFCFLDIRSPGLGDTAMYLCATSREQGRWNTEAFFGQGTRLTVV.

This clone was observed a single time. V gene TRBV10-3 combines with J gene TRBJ2-7, with 12 bases fitting TRBD1. Unmatched junction bases numbered 7, after V lost 6 bases and J lost 4 bases. CDR1 ENHRY and CDR2 SYGVKD come from the germline V gene. This CDR3 spans 15 amino acids. The CDR3 here is CAIRPGTGGIYEQYF. The DNA for the CDR3 is TGTGCCATCAGACCCGGGACAGGGGGCATTTACGAGCAGTACTTC.